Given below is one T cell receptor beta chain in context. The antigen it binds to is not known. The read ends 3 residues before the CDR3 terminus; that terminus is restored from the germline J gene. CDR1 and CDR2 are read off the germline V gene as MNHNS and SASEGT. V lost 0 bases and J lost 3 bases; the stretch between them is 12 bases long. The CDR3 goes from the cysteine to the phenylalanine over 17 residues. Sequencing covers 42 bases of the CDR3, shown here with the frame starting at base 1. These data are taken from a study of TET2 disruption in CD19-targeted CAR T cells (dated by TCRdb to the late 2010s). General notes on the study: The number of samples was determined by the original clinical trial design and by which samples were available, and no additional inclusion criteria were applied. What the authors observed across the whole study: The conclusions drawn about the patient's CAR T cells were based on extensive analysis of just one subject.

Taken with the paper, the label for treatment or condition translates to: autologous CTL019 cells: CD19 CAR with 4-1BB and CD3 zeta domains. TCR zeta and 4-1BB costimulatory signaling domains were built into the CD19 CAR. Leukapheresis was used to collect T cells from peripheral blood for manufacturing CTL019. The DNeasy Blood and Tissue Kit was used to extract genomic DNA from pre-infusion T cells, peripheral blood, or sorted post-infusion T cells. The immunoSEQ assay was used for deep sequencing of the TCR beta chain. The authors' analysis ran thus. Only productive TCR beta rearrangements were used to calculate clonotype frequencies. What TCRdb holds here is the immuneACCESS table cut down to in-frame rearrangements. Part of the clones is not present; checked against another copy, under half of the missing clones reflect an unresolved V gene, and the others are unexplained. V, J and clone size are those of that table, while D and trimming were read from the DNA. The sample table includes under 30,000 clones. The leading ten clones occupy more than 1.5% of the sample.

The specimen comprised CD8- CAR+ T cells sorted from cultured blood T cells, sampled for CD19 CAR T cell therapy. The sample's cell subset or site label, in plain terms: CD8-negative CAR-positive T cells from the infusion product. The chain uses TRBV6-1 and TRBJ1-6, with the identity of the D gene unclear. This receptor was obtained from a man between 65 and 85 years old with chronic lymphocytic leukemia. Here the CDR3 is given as CASSEAGTGFYNSPLHF. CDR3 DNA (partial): TGTGCCAGCAGTGAAGCTGGTACGGGTTTCTATAATTCACCC.